The 7 T cell receptor beta chains below come from one sample, sequenced in a study of T cell repertoires in cytomegalovirus infection. TCRdb fed the reads into MiXCR, producing one record per CDR3 protein. The sample carries under 95,000 distinct CDR3 sequences, around 49% recorded once. No cognate antigen is known for these TCRs. This specimen consisted of CD8+ T cells from cultured PBMCs, obtained from culture after CMV antigen stimulation. These receptors were obtained from a human donor in good health (CMV status not recorded). Some clones in this sample may be carry-over from other donors' samples.

The V gene is TRBV7-2, the J gene TRBJ2-5; 7 nucleotides line up with TRBD1. The V and J ends lost 6 bases and 2 bases, in that order; junction bases with no gene match: 9. CDR1 and CDR2 from the germline V gene are SGHTA and FQGNSA. This CDR3 has 15 amino acids. This CDR3 reads CASSHRDRMQETQYF. DNA for the CDR3: TGTGCCAGCAGTCACCGGGACAGAATGCAAGAGACCCAGTACTTC.

The CDR3 here is CSARERSSSYNEQFF. CDR3 DNA: TGCAGTGCTAGGGAGCGGTCGAGCTCCTACAATGAGCAGTTCTTC. The rearrangement uses TRBV20-1 and TRBJ2-1; the D gene is possibly TRBD2 (5 bases). Trimming stripped 3 bases from V and 0 bases from J, with 12 bases between. The germline gives CDR1 DFQATT, CDR2 SNEGSKA (reference sequence). CDR3 length: 15 residues.

This chain connects TRBV11-2 to TRBJ2-1; the D gene is possibly TRBD2 (6 bases). CDR3 length equals 21 residues. Germline loops: CDR1 SGHAT, CDR2 FQNNGV. The V end lost 1 base, the J end lost 5 bases, and 30 bases lay between the germline ends. CDR3 protein: CASSLVFNGGRRGIDNNEQFF. Here the CDR3 DNA reads TGTGCCAGCAGCTTAGTTTTTAACGGAGGGCGCCGGGGGATAGACAACAATGAGCAGTTCTTC.

V is TRBV5-1 and J is TRBJ1-1; D call uncertain. Germline lookup yields CDR1 SGHRS and CDR2 YFSETQ. The CDR3 contains 17 residues. The V gene lost 4 bases and the J gene lost 1 base, with 20 bases spanning the gap. CDR3 sequence reads: CASSPNMGYSANTEAFF. DNA of the CDR3: TGCGCCAGCAGCCCCAACATGGGGTATTCGGCGAACACTGAAGCTTTCTTT.

Only a few counts were recorded for this clonotype. V and J are TRBV27 and TRBJ2-1; TRBD2 aligns across 12 bases. J lost 8 bases, V lost 6 bases, and 8 bases had no gene match. The CDR3 totals 15 residues. Germline V gene lookup returns CDR1 MNHEY and CDR2 SMNVEV (reference sequence). The CDR3 DNA is TGTGCCAGCAGCCCATCTAGCGGGAGGGGCGATGAGCAGTTCTTC. Encoded protein: CASSPSSGRGDEQFF.

CDR3 bases: TGTGCCAGCAGTGAAGGAGAGGGGAGTTTTTCACCCCTCCACTTT. Protein: CASSEGEGSFSPLHF. V is TRBV6-1 and J is TRBJ1-6; weak D call: TRBD1 (5 bases). CDR1 is MNHNS, CDR2 SASEGT, per germline. Trimming took 1 base from V and 9 from J, leaving 13 bases between them. The CDR3 contains 15 residues.

This clonotype appeared a single time. The rearrangement uses TRBV6-6 and TRBJ2-7, with D tentatively TRBD2 (5 bases). The CDR3 has 15 amino acids. The germline V gene has CDR1 MNHNY and CDR2 SVGAGI (reference sequence). V lost 7 bases and J lost 5, with 21 bases in between. CDR3 sequence (DNA): TGTGCCAGCACTGGACTTTCAGACGGTGCGGACGAGCAGTACTTC. The encoded protein is CASTGLSDGADEQYF.